This is a list of T cell receptor beta chains from one sample in a study of blood T cells in healthy people across ages. TCRdb re-called the 5' RACE reads through MiXCR, storing one row per CDR3 protein. The sample holds 650,000 to 900,000 distinct CDR3 sequences, 55% to 65% seen once. The sample was blood. These receptors all stem from a young man in good health. CDR3s include the opening cysteine and the closing phenylalanine or tryptophan. A D gene is named only where the DNA matches it firmly. Rows give clone size only sometimes, using once, few, many, or a class for an expanded clone.

D: NA; size: NA; J: TRBJ2-7; length: 18; V: TRBV3-1; DNA: TGTGCCAGCAGCCAAGATCTGGGGCGGGACATTACGACCTACGAGCAGTACTTC; CDR3: CASSQDLGRDITTYEQYF
D: NA; size: NA; J: TRBJ2-7; length: 17; V: TRBV20-1; DNA: TGCAGTGCTAGCCCTCTTTTAGCGGAAAGCTCCTACAATGAGCAGTACTTC; CDR3: CSASPLLAESSYNEQYF
D: NA; size: NA; J: TRBJ2-3; length: 12; V: TRBV29-1; DNA: TGCAGCGTTCCCGTCGGGGCAGATACGCAGTATTTT; CDR3: CSVPVGADTQYF
D: NA; size: NA; J: TRBJ2-7; length: 15; V: TRBV5-1; DNA: TGCGCCAGCAGCTTGGAGGCAGGGGCAACAAGCGAGCAGTACTTC; CDR3: CASSLEAGATSEQYF
D: NA; size: NA; J: TRBJ1-3; length: 15; V: TRBV7-9; DNA: TGTGCCAGCGGCAACCAGGGGATGGCTGGAAACACCATATATTTT; CDR3: CASGNQGMAGNTIYF
D: TRBD2; size: NA; J: TRBJ2-5; length: 14; V: TRBV7-9; DNA: TGTGCCAGCAGCCACGGGACTAGCGTAGAGACCCAGTACTTC; CDR3: CASSHGTSVETQYF
D: NA; size: NA; J: TRBJ1-1; length: 13; V: TRBV4-3; DNA: TGCGCCAGCAGCCGCACATCGGCCACTGAAGCTTTCTTT; CDR3: CASSRTSATEAFF
D: NA; size: few; J: TRBJ2-7; length: 16; V: TRBV7-9; DNA: TGTGCCAGCAGCCCTACCGGGACCAAGGGGCTCTACGAGCAGTACTTC; CDR3: CASSPTGTKGLYEQYF
D: NA; size: NA; J: TRBJ2-1; length: 14; V: TRBV29-1; DNA: TGCAGCGTTAACAGGGCAAGCTCCTACAATGAGCAGTTCTTC; CDR3: CSVNRASSYNEQFF
D: NA; size: once; J: TRBJ1-1; length: 17; V: TRBV28; DNA: TGTGCCAGCAGTTTATCCTGGGGGCACGGACGTGACACTGAAGCTTTCTTT; CDR3: CASSLSWGHGRDTEAFF
D: NA; size: NA; J: TRBJ2-3; length: 13; V: TRBV29-1; DNA: TGCAGCGTCCTGAGGGGGAGCACAGATACGCAGTATTTT; CDR3: CSVLRGSTDTQYF
D: TRBD1; size: few; J: TRBJ1-6; length: 15; V: TRBV7-9; DNA: TGTGCCAGCAGCTTAACGACAGGGGCGAATTCACCCCTCCACTTT; CDR3: CASSLTTGANSPLHF
D: TRBD1; size: NA; J: TRBJ2-7; length: 18; V: TRBV15; DNA: TGTGCCACCAGCGGATTCCCAATCCATCGACAGGGATCCTACGAGCAGTACTTC; CDR3: CATSGFPIHRQGSYEQYF
D: NA; size: NA; J: TRBJ2-7; length: 15; V: TRBV6-6; DNA: TGTGCCAGCAGTTACTCCGGACAGCAGAACTACGAGCAGTACTTC; CDR3: CASSYSGQQNYEQYF
D: NA; size: NA; J: TRBJ2-7; length: 14; V: TRBV28; DNA: TGTGCCAGCAGTCCTGACAGGTTTGACTACGAGCAGTACTTC; CDR3: CASSPDRFDYEQYF
D: NA; size: NA; J: TRBJ2-7; length: 13; V: TRBV7-9; DNA: TGTGCCAGCAGATCCAGTCAGGGCGGGGAGCAGTACTTC; CDR3: CASRSSQGGEQYF
D: TRBD1; size: NA; J: TRBJ2-7; length: 16; V: TRBV6-6; DNA: TGTGCCAGCACCATTGGACAGGGGATTATACACTACGAGCAGTACTTC; CDR3: CASTIGQGIIHYEQYF
D: NA; size: NA; J: TRBJ2-1; length: 12; V: TRBV29-1; DNA: TGCAGCATCCTCAGGAGGTACAATGAGCAGTTCTTC; CDR3: CSILRRYNEQFF